This T cell receptor (beta chain) was captured in a study of blood T cell repertoires in COVID-19. Whole-study context: The United States, Italy and Spain provided the acute and convalescent COVID-19 samples. From T cells, B-cell-depleted T cells, or PBMCs came the material, which was cDNA or gDNA.

Losses at the gene ends were 5 bases for V and 8 bases for J; bases not matched to a gene: 14. Per germline, CDR1 LGHNA and CDR2 YSLEER. The CDR3 has 17 residues. As originally analysed: Scientists estimated how many nucleated cells there were by amplifying reference gene primers. The method was immunoSEQ multiplex PCR; TCRdb's version includes in-frame clones alone and lacks a portion of them. The V and J calls and the clone size are those of that table, but D and trimming were determined from the DNA. The sample has 60,000 to 75,000 clones, approximately 89% seen once. The V gene is TRBV4-3, the J gene TRBJ2-1; TRBD2 aligns across 11 bases. The source is a man aged 55-75 years with acute or convalescent COVID-19. The sample was peripheral blood. The CDR3 spells CASSSYSGSGGADEQFF. The CDR3 DNA is TGCGCCAGCAGCTCATATTCCGGTAGCGGGGGGGCTGATGAGCAGTTCTTC.